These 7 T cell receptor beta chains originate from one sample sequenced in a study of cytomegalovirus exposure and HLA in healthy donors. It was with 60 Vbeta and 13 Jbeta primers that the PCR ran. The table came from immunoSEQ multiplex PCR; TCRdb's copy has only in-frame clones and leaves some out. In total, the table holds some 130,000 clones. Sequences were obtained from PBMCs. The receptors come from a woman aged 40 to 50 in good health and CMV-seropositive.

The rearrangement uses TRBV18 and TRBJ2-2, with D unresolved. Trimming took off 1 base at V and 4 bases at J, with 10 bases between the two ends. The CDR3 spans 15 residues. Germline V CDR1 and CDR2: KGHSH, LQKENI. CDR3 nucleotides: TGTGCCAGCTCACCACGCAAATCCAGCACCGGGGAGCTGTTTTTT. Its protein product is CASSPRKSSTGELFF.

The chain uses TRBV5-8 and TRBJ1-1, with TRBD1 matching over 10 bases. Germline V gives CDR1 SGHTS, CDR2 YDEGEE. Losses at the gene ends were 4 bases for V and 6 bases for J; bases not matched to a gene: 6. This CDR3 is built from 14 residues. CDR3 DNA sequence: TGTGCCAGCAGCCACCGGGACAGGGGCGCTGAAGCTTTCTTT. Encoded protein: CASSHRDRGAEAFF.

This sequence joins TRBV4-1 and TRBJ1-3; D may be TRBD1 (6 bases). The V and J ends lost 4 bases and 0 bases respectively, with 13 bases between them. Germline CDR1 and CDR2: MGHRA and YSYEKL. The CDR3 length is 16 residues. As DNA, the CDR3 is TGCGCCAGCAGCCTCAGACAGGCAAGCTCTGGAAACACCATATATTTT. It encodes CASSLRQASSGNTIYF.

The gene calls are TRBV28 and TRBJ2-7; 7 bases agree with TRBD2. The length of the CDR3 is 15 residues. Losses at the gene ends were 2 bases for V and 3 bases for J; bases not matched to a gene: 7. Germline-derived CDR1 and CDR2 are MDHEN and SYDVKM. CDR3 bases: TGTGCCAGCAGTTTAGTTGCGGGGGATTTCTACGAGCAGTACTTC. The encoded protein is CASSLVAGDFYEQYF.

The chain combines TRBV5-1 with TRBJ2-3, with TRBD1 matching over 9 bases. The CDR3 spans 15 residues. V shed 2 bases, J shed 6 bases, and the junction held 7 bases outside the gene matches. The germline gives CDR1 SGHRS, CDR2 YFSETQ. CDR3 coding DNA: TGCGCCAGCAGCTTACAACCAACAGGGGGCGATACGCAGTATTTT. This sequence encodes CASSLQPTGGDTQYF.

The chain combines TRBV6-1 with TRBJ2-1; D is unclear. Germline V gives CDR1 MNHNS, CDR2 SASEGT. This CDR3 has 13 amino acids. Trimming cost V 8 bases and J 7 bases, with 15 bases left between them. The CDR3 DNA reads TGTGCCAGCCCGGGTCAACCGTGGAATGAGCAGTTCTTC. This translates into CASPGQPWNEQFF.

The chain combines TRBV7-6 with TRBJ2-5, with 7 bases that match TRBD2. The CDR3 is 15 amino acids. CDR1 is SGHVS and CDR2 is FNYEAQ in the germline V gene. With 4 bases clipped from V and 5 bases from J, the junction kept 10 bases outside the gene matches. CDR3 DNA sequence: TGTGCCAGCAGCTCCCCTCACCTGGGGGGGGAGACCCAGTACTTC. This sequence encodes CASSSPHLGGETQYF.